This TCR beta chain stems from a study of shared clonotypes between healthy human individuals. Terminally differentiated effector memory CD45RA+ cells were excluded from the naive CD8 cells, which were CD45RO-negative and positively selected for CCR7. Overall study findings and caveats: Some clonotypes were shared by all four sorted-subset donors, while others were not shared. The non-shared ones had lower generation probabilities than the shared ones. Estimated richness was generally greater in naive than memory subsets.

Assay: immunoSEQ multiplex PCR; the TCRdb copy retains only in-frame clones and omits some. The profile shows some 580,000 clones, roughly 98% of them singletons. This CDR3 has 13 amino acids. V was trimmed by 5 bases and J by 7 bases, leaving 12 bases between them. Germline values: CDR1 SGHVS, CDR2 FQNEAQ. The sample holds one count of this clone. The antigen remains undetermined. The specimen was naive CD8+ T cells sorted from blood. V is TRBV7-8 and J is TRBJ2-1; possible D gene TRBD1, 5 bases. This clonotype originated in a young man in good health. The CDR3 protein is CASSRDSRNEQFF. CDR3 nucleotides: TGTGCCAGCAGCCGTGACAGTCGTAATGAGCAGTTCTTC.